Listed below are T cell receptor beta chains from one sample, sequenced in a study of cytomegalovirus exposure and HLA in healthy donors. The table came from immunoSEQ multiplex PCR; TCRdb's copy has only in-frame clones and leaves some out. This sample has 150,000 to 200,000 clones, with around 80% found just once. The sample was PBMCs. Receptor source: a woman aged 18-35 years in good health and CMV-seronegative. CDR3s include the opening cysteine and the closing phenylalanine or tryptophan. A D gene is named only where the DNA matches it firmly. Clone size is shown for a subset of rows, as once, few, many or a class of expanded clone.

j_gene | abundance | d_gene | v_gene | CDR3aa
TRBJ2-1 | - | TRBD2 | TRBV5-4 | CASSFRGRNEQFF
TRBJ1-2 | - | TRBD1 | TRBV7-9 | CASSSTVGGQPGYTF
TRBJ2-5 | once | - | TRBV18 | CASSPSGETQYF
TRBJ2-1 | once | - | TRBV7-9 | CASSLERNEQFF
TRBJ2-5 | - | TRBD2 | TRBV11-2 | CASSLAGPPPGLAEETQYF
TRBJ2-3 | - | TRBD1 | TRBV4-1 | CASSQDRQGEGDTQYF
TRBJ2-6 | few | - | TRBV6-5 | CASSSQGTGANVLTF
TRBJ2-1 | - | TRBD2 | TRBV4-3 | CASSQPPGRAPYNEQFF
TRBJ1-1 | - | - | TRBV30 | CAWSVTGENTEAFF
TRBJ2-6 | - | - | TRBV19 | CASSGPKDSLISGANVLTF
TRBJ2-3 | - | TRBD1 | TRBV6-6 | CASSPDRVTDTQYF
TRBJ1-2 | once | - | TRBV4-1 | CASSQEFGGTGANYGYTF
TRBJ2-3 | - | - | TRBV7-8 | CASSPPTGGTQYF
TRBJ1-6 | - | - | TRBV7-9 | CASSLGAGYNSPLHF
TRBJ1-3 | - | - | TRBV4-2 | CASSQQGPGNTIYF
TRBJ2-5 | - | TRBD2 | TRBV11-2 | CASSQGTSPGETQYF
TRBJ2-5 | - | - | TRBV21-1 | CASSIKFHYSGRTPPETQYF
TRBJ2-2 | - | - | TRBV4-3 | CASSQVPNTNTGELFF
TRBJ2-1 | - | - | TRBV20-1 | CSAPTHNEQFF
TRBJ2-4 | - | TRBD1 | TRBV6-5 | CASSRTGGPGNIQYF
TRBJ1-2 | - | TRBD1 | TRBV19 | CASSIADRGDYGYTF
TRBJ2-3 | once | TRBD2 | TRBV9 | CASSAGTSGRIISDTQYF
TRBJ2-2 | once | TRBD2 | TRBV7-8 | CASSLAGLAGVPGELFF
TRBJ1-2 | - | TRBD1 | TRBV6-1 | CASARLGQGAHGYTF
TRBJ2-7 | - | - | TRBV6-5 | CASSYSQGVTYEQYF
TRBJ2-5 | - | - | TRBV29-1 | CSVVGVQETQYF
TRBJ1-2 | - | - | TRBV10-3 | CAISESTAGYTF
TRBJ2-2 | - | TRBD1 | TRBV29-1 | CSVSRDRGLNTGELFF
TRBJ1-2 | once | TRBD1 | TRBV28 | CASRRGGTGDGYTF
TRBJ2-3 | - | TRBD2 | TRBV7-2 | CASSFRREGTDTQYF
TRBJ2-3 | few | TRBD1 | TRBV30 | CAWKKQGAREDTQYF
TRBJ2-2 | - | - | TRBV6-1 | CASRPGHSGTGELFF
TRBJ1-2 | - | - | TRBV18 | CASSPRGTGNYGYTF
TRBJ2-1 | - | TRBD2 | TRBV29-1 | CSVVGGSIYNEQFF
TRBJ2-1 | - | TRBD2 | TRBV14 | CASSPSGRKVVNEQFF
TRBJ2-1 | - | - | TRBV27 | CASSSLAARPYNEQFF
TRBJ1-5 | once | - | TRBV19 | CASSRASAGNQPQHF
TRBJ1-2 | - | - | TRBV28 | CASSPGGRGGYTF
TRBJ1-1 | - | TRBD1 | TRBV18 | CASSSALSTGTPTEAFF
TRBJ1-2 | - | - | TRBV7-2 | CASSPGLTYGYTF
TRBJ2-3 | - | TRBD2 | TRBV7-2 | CASSLVSGGRSDTQYF
TRBJ2-2 | few | - | TRBV4-2 | CASSQVDLAVTGELFF